What follows are 17 T cell receptor beta chains derived from one specimen sequenced in a study of blood T cell repertoires in COVID-19. Clones were sequenced by immunoSEQ multiplex PCR, and TCRdb holds only the in-frame ones, with some missing. The profile shows about 260,000 clones, approximately 88% of them singletons. Sequencing was carried out using peripheral blood. These TCRs come from a woman in her 70s with COVID-19, enrolled during active disease.

V usage is TRBV24-1 and J usage is TRBJ1-5; 9 bases match TRBD1. Germline lookup yields CDR1 KGHDR and CDR2 SFDVKD. The junction had 6 bases not matched to a gene; V was cut back by 9 bases and J by 7 bases. CDR3 length: 13 amino acids. Here the CDR3 DNA reads TGTGCCACCGGACAGGGGTCGGGACAGCCCCAGCATTTT. The encoded protein is CATGQGSGQPQHF.

Regarding this clone: This sample also contains other DNA sequences that code for the same CDR3. CDR3 sequence: CASSLSGDSNQPQHF. CDR3 DNA sequence: TGTGCCAGCAGTTTATCTGGAGATAGCAATCAGCCCCAGCATTTT. The chain links TRBV28 to TRBJ1-5; no definite D call. The CDR3 length is 15 residues. The germline CDR1 and CDR2 sequences are MDHEN and SYDVKM. Between the trimmed V and J ends, which lost 1 base and 0 bases, there was a span of 7 bases.

The rearrangement links TRBV18 to TRBJ2-2, with D uncertain. Trimming shortened V by 3 bases and J by 4 bases, and 6 bases separated the two germline ends. Germline V gives CDR1 KGHSH, CDR2 LQKENI. This CDR3 region has 13 residues. The CDR3 nucleotides are TGTGCCAGCTCACCCCAGCGCACCGGGGAGCTGTTTTTT. It codes for CASSPQRTGELFF.

The chain employs TRBV18 and TRBJ2-4; 11 positions agree with TRBD1. V was clipped by 3 bases and J by 15 bases; unmatched bases: 10. CDR3 length equals 14 residues. Germline CDR1 and CDR2: KGHSH and LQKENI. This chain's CDR3 is CASSPRDRGTERYF. Here the CDR3 DNA reads TGTGCCAGCTCACCGAGGGACAGGGGGACTGAGCGGTACTTC.

The chain carries TRBV24-1 and TRBJ1-5; D is ambiguous. The CDR3 covers 13 residues. Germline V gene data show CDR1 as KGHDR and CDR2 as SFDVKD. V was cut by 5 bases and J by 6 bases, with 10 bases left in between. The CDR3 DNA reads TGTGCCACCAGTGGAGGAACTGGTCAGCCCCAGCATTTT. Translated: CATSGGTGQPQHF.

The chain couples TRBV20-1 to TRBJ1-5; D call uncertain. CDR1 and CDR2 (germline): DFQATT, SNEGSKA (reference sequence). Trimming shortened V by 1 base and J by 11 bases, and 9 bases separated the two germline ends. This CDR3 is 11 amino acids long. The CDR3 loop reads CSARVRFTQHF. The CDR3 DNA sequence: TGCAGTGCTAGAGTCCGGTTTACCCAGCATTTT.

The chain links TRBV20-1 to TRBJ1-1, with D maybe TRBD1 (6 bases). The CDR3 totals 11 residues. Germline V gene data show CDR1 as DFQATT and CDR2 as SNEGSKA (reference sequence). V was cut by 5 bases and J by 8 bases, with 12 bases left in between. Here the CDR3 reads CSADRSREAFF. The CDR3 DNA is TGCAGTGCTGACAGGTCCCGAGAAGCTTTCTTT.

The chain links TRBV7-8 to TRBJ2-6, with 9 bases identical to TRBD2. This CDR3 has 18 residues. Per the germline V gene, CDR1 is SGHVS and CDR2 is FQNEAQ. V lost 1 base and J lost 1; bases outside the gene matches: 5. In DNA, the CDR3 is TGTGCCAGCAGCTTAGGAGTTAGCGGGAGTTCTGGGGCCAACGTCCTGACTTTC. Encoded protein: CASSLGVSGSSGANVLTF.

The J gene is TRBJ2-7, the V gene TRBV5-6, with 7 bases identical to TRBD2. V trimming: 3 bases; J trimming: 0 bases; junction bases outside the gene matches: 3. CDR3 length: 14 residues. Germline V gene sequence: CDR1 SGHDT, CDR2 YYEEEE. The CDR3 coding sequence is TGTGCCAGCAGCTCGGGGGGTAACTCCTACGAGCAGTACTTC. Translation gives CASSSGGNSYEQYF.

The chain couples TRBV2 to TRBJ1-5; TRBD1 matches at 9 bases. The trim removed 3 bases at V and 4 bases at J, leaving 1 base unmatched. The CDR3 has 14 amino acids. Per the germline V gene, CDR1 is SNHLY and CDR2 is FYNNEI. For the CDR3, the DNA is TGTGCCAGCAGTGAGGACAGGGGAAATCAGCCCCAGCATTTT. Encoded protein: CASSEDRGNQPQHF.

V usage is TRBV27 and J usage is TRBJ2-5; 7 bases match TRBD2. The CDR3 spans 15 residues. Germline V lookup: CDR1 MNHEY, CDR2 SMNVEV (reference sequence). After removal of 3 bases from V and 5 bases from J, the junction contained 9 bases not matched to a gene. The DNA for the CDR3 is TGTGCCAGCAGTTTGCGAAGGCGGGAGTGGGAGACCCAGTACTTC. This translates into CASSLRRREWETQYF.

This clone was counted only a few times. V usage is TRBV3-1 (or the pseudogene TRBV3-2) and J usage is TRBJ2-1; no firm D call. V lost 2 bases and J lost 6, with 11 bases in between. The CDR3 is 14 residues long. Germline loops: CDR1 LGHDT, CDR2 YNNKEL (reference sequence). Written as DNA, the CDR3 is TGTGCCAGCAGCCAATCTCAGGCCCTCAATGAGCAGTTCTTC. Translation: CASSQSQALNEQFF.

This chain uses TRBV5-1 with TRBJ1-1; 7 positions agree with TRBD1. The CDR3 runs to 14 residues. V shed 3 bases and J 1 base; nucleotides not matched to a gene: 3. Germline CDR1 reads SGHRS; CDR2 reads YFSETQ. The CDR3 region has the DNA TGCGCCAGCAGCTCGGGACAGACGAACACTGAAGCTTTCTTT. Its protein is CASSSGQTNTEAFF.

This clone was seen once. The chain employs TRBV6-5 and TRBJ2-7; D remains ambiguous. The V and J ends lost 2 bases and 4 bases respectively, with 9 bases between them. Per the germline V gene, CDR1 is MNHEY and CDR2 is SVGAGI. The CDR3 totals 13 residues. Written as DNA, the CDR3 is TGTGCCAGCAGTTACGACATACGTTACGAGCAGTACTTC. Protein: CASSYDIRYEQYF.

The chain is built from TRBV25-1 and TRBJ1-1, with 8 bases fitting TRBD1. The germline gives CDR1 MGHDK, CDR2 SYGVNS. The junction had 12 bases not matched to a gene; V was cut back by 3 bases and J by 6 bases. The CDR3 is made up of 16 amino acids. The DNA of the CDR3 is TGTGCCAGCAGTGATTTTGACAGGGGAGGTATCCCTGAAGCTTTCTTT. The encoded protein is CASSDFDRGGIPEAFF.

This clone has a single count. The chain carries TRBV19 and TRBJ2-7; 9 positions match TRBD1. This CDR3 comprises 14 residues. In germline, CDR1 is LNHDA, CDR2 SQIVND (reference sequence). With V trimmed by 6 bases and J by 2 bases, 5 bases remained unmatched. CDR3 sequence (DNA): TGTGCCAGTAGACGGGACAGGGCCACCTACGAGCAGTACTTC. Its protein product is CASRRDRATYEQYF.

The genes are TRBV6-5 and TRBJ1-2; D gene unclear. Trimming stripped 6 bases from V and 6 bases from J, with 5 bases between. The CDR3 is 10 amino acids. The germline V gene encodes CDR1 MNHEY and CDR2 SVGAGI. CDR3 in amino acids: CASSRDGYTF. In nucleotides, the CDR3 is TGTGCCAGCAGCCGGGATGGCTACACCTTC.